The 23 T cell receptor beta chains presented below share a single source sample, sequenced in a study of regulatory T cells in long-lasting Graves disease. Arm-PCR with iRepertoire HTBI primers amplified the CDR3 regions for these TCR beta libraries. Each CDR3 protein gets one entry after TCRdb re-called the multiplex PCR reads with MiXCR. The sample records 350,000 to 450,000 distinct CDR3 sequences, roughly a fifth being singletons. As for time point: persistent/refractory GD, antithyroid drugs over 5 years with positive TRAb. RNA from PBMCs was the source of the TCR library. This specimen was peripheral blood mononuclear cells (PBMCs), taken when the disease was refractory, from a patient treated with antithyroid drugs. The receptors derive from a female donor with Graves disease.

The rearrangement uses TRBV3-1 and TRBJ1-3, with D perhaps matching TRBD1 (5 bases). V lost 6 bases and J lost 4, with 16 bases in between. The CDR3 extends over 15 amino acids. Germline-derived CDR1 and CDR2 are LGHDT and YNNKEL (reference sequence). The CDR3 DNA follows: TGTGCCAGCAGTCATACAAGGGGATCCGGAAACACCATATATTTT. Translation gives CASSHTRGSGNTIYF.

About this clonotype itself: An end of the junction does not agree with germline; a read error may underlie this. The rearrangement uses TRBV6-1 and TRBJ2-1; D might be TRBD1 (5 bases). This CDR3 region has 13 residues. Germline V gene lookup returns CDR1 MNHNS and CDR2 SASEGT. CDR3 nucleotide sequence: TGTGCCAGCACCTCCCAGGGTGGGCTCCGATTCCTCTTC. As protein: CASTSQGGLRFLF.

The CDR3 DNA sequence: TGTGCCAGCACTCTGAGGGGCGCCTGGGATCAGCCCCAGCATTTT. It specifies CASTLRGAWDQPQHF. This rearrangement joins TRBV28 to TRBJ1-5; D might be TRBD1 (5 bases). CDR1 MDHEN and CDR2 SYDVKM come from the germline V gene. V lost 7 bases to trimming and J lost 5 bases, with 18 bases between them. The CDR3 contains 15 residues.

This clonotype was detected many times. The V gene is TRBV15, the J gene TRBJ2-7; no clear D. This CDR3 is 14 amino acids long. With 0 bases removed from V and 2 bases from J, the gap between germline ends came to 8 bases. CDR1 is LNHNV, CDR2 YYDKDF, per germline (reference sequence). This CDR3 reads CATSRDEETYEQYF. The CDR3 region has the DNA TGTGCCACCAGCAGAGATGAGGAGACCTACGAGCAGTACTTC.

This rearrangement joins TRBV6-2 or TRBV6-3 to TRBJ2-1; D may be TRBD1 (5 bases). V dropped 6 bases and J dropped 0 bases, with 15 bases sitting between them. The CDR3 is 16 residues long. Germline-derived CDR1 and CDR2 are MNHEY and SVGEGT. The CDR3: CASRDNWLISYNEQFF. In nucleotides, the CDR3 is TGTGCCAGCAGGGACAACTGGTTGATCTCCTACAATGAGCAGTTCTTC.

The V gene is TRBV7-8, the J gene TRBJ1-1; 7 bases match TRBD1. Germline CDR1 SGHVS, CDR2 FQNEAQ. This CDR3 contains 16 residues. The J segment lost 0 bases and the V segment lost 1 base, leaving 5 bases of the junction unmatched. The CDR3 loop is CASSLDPGQLNTEAFF. CDR3 nucleotide sequence: TGTGCCAGCAGCTTAGACCCGGGACAGCTGAACACTGAAGCTTTCTTT. Combining the CDR3 with reference TRBV7-8 and TRBJ1-1 gives the whole variable domain GAGVSQSPRYKVAKRGQDVALRCDPISGHVSLFWYQQALGQGPEFLTYFQNEAQLDKSGLPSDRFFAERPEGSVSTLKIQRTQQEDSAVYLCASSLDPGQLNTEAFFGQGTRLTVV.

V usage is TRBV15 and J usage is TRBJ2-2, with D possibly matching TRBD1 (6 bases). Trimming took off 0 bases at V and 3 bases at J, with 8 bases between the two ends. There are 15 residues in the CDR3. Germline loops: CDR1 LNHNV, CDR2 YYDKDF (reference sequence). This chain's CDR3 is CATSRDTGYTGELFF. The CDR3, as DNA: TGTGCCACCAGCAGAGATACAGGGTACACCGGGGAGCTGTTTTTT.

The sample holds many counts of this clonotype. This chain uses TRBV28 with TRBJ2-5; TRBD1 aligns across 8 bases. In germline, CDR1 is MDHEN, CDR2 SYDVKM. The CDR3 loop spans 17 amino acids. The junction had 13 bases not matched to a gene; V was cut back by 3 bases and J by 4 bases. The CDR3 DNA follows: TGTGCCAGCAGTTTTAACAGGGGGAACTTTGACCGAGAGACCCAGTACTTC. It translates to CASSFNRGNFDRETQYF. Full variable domain (remainder filled in from reference TRBV28 and TRBJ2-5): DVKVTQSSRYLVKRTGEKVFLECVQDMDHENMFWYRQDPGLGLRLIYFSYDVKMKEKGDIPEGYSVSREKKERFSLILESASTNQTSMYLCASSFNRGNFDRETQYFGPGTRLLVL.

This chain joins TRBV11-3 and TRBJ2-3; D is possibly TRBD2 (6 bases). This CDR3 has 12 amino acids. Germline loops: CDR1 SGHNT, CDR2 YENEEA. V lost 4 bases, J lost 7 bases, and 9 bases lay in between. The CDR3 reads CASSSAGHTQYF. The CDR3 DNA follows: TGTGCCAGCAGCTCTGCGGGGCATACGCAGTATTTT.

The V and J genes are TRBV27 and TRBJ2-1; 7 bases are shared with TRBD1. This CDR3 comprises 14 residues. V trimming: 2 bases; J trimming: 5 bases; junction bases outside the gene matches: 3. Per germline, CDR1 MNHEY and CDR2 SMNVEV (reference sequence). The CDR3 DNA sequence: TGTGCCAGCAGTTTACCCGACAGGGACAATGAGCAGTTCTTC. Translation: CASSLPDRDNEQFF.

This clonotype was counted at least ten times. The chain links TRBV2 to TRBJ2-5, with 7 bases matching TRBD2. The CDR3 contains 16 residues. After removal of 1 base from V and 1 base from J, the junction contained 6 bases not matched to a gene. The germline gives CDR1 SNHLY, CDR2 FYNNEI. This chain's CDR3 is CASSEGGAGSQETQYF. DNA for the CDR3: TGTGCCAGCAGTGAAGGCGGAGCGGGGAGCCAAGAGACCCAGTACTTC.

The genes are TRBV5-1 and TRBJ2-5, with D possibly TRBD2 on 6 matching bases. CDR3 length equals 15 residues. CDR1 is SGHRS and CDR2 is YFSETQ in the germline V gene. Trimming took 2 bases from V and 1 from J, leaving 12 bases between them. The CDR3 DNA reads as TGCGCCAGCAGCTTCAGTGTCGGGGGCCAAGAGACCCAGTACTTC. Protein sequence: CASSFSVGGQETQYF.

This clonotype occurred many times. The genes are TRBV6-9 and TRBJ2-7, with TRBD1 matching over 7 bases. The CDR3 is 15 residues long. CDR1 and CDR2 from the germline V gene are MNHGY and SVAAGI. Losses at the gene ends were 3 bases for V and 0 bases for J; bases not matched to a gene: 5. CDR3 sequence reads: CASSYGDSFSYEQYF. The CDR3 DNA is TGTGCCAGCAGTTACGGGGACAGCTTCTCCTACGAGCAGTACTTC.

This clonotype appeared once. A single base separates this from a much larger clone, so it may be a read error. This chain uses TRBV28 with TRBJ2-5; D tentatively reads TRBD1 or TRBD2 (5 bases each). CDR3 length: 13 amino acids. Trimming stripped 2 bases from V and 7 bases from J, with 11 bases between. CDR1 is MDHEN, CDR2 SYDVKM, per germline. CDR3 in DNA: TGTGCCAGCAGTTTAACGGGGCTGAGGACCCAGTACTTC. This translates into CASSLTGLRTQYF. The variable domain in full, completed from reference TRBV28 and TRBJ2-5, reads DVKVTQSSRYLVKRTGEKVFLECVQDMDHENMFWYRQDPGLGLRLIYFSYDVKMKEKGDIPEGYSVSREKKERFSLILESASTNQTSMYLCASSLTGLRTQYFGPGTRLLVL.

The sample holds many counts of this clonotype. V usage is TRBV6-2 or TRBV6-3 and J usage is TRBJ1-2; no definite D call. There are 14 residues in the CDR3. V was trimmed by 5 bases and J by 4 bases, leaving 14 bases between them. The germline CDR1 and CDR2 sequences are MNHEY and SVGEGT. The CDR3 protein is CASSEGGERYGYTF. DNA for the CDR3: TGTGCCAGCAGTGAAGGTGGGGAGCGCTATGGCTACACCTTC.

The chain uses TRBV18 and TRBJ2-7, with D possibly TRBD1 on 7 matching bases. The CDR3 is made up of 15 amino acids. The V end lost 3 bases, the J end lost 0 bases, and 12 bases lay between the germline ends. Per the germline V gene, CDR1 is KGHSH and CDR2 is LQKENI. CDR3 sequence (DNA): TGTGCCAGCTCACCGGAGGGACAGAGCTCCTACGAGCAGTACTTC. Encoded protein: CASSPEGQSSYEQYF.

V and J are TRBV4-1 and TRBJ2-7; TRBD1 aligns across 7 bases. Germline CDR1 is MGHRA and CDR2 is YSYEKL. CDR3 length: 16 residues. Trimming at V came to 1 base and at J to 3 bases, leaving 9 bases not matched to a gene. CDR3 amino acids: CASSQGRGQYDYEQYF. The DNA of the CDR3 is TGCGCCAGCAGCCAAGGCCGGGGACAGTACGACTACGAGCAGTACTTC.

The rearrangement joins TRBV7-3 to TRBJ2-7, with D possibly TRBD2 on 5 matching bases. The V end was cut by 1 base, the J end by 2 bases, with 15 bases between. Germline V gene lookup returns CDR1 SGHTA and CDR2 FQGTGA. The CDR3 runs to 16 residues. The CDR3 nucleotides read TGTGCCAGCAGCTTAATGGGCGGGTTACGGCCCTACGAGCAGTACTTC. It codes for CASSLMGGLRPYEQYF. Based on the CDR3 plus reference TRBV7-3 and TRBJ2-7, the full variable domain is GAGVSQTPSNKVTEKGKYVELRCDPISGHTALYWYRQSLGQGPEFLIYFQGTGAADDSGLPNDRFFAVRPEGSVSTLKIQRTERGDSAVYLCASSLMGGLRPYEQYFGPGTRLTVT.

The table lists this clonotype with many counts. The CDR3: CASSLGLVAVEQYF. The CDR3 DNA reads TGTGCCAGCAGCCTCGGACTAGTCGCCGTCGAGCAGTACTTC. The chain joins TRBV2 to TRBJ2-7, with TRBD2 identical over 7 bases. The CDR3 spans 14 residues. Germline V gene lookup returns CDR1 SNHLY and CDR2 FYNNEI. V lost 6 bases and J lost 6; bases outside the gene matches: 11.

A word on this clonotype: The junction departs from germline at one end; a sequencing error may be responsible. The chain couples TRBV9 to TRBJ1-1; D not resolved. This CDR3 has 12 residues. CDR1 and CDR2 from the germline V gene are SGDLS and YYNGEE. Written as DNA, the CDR3 is TGTGCCAGCAGCCCCATGAACACTAAAGCTTTCTTT. It yields the protein CASSPMNTKAFF. The full variable domain, rest sourced from reference TRBV9 and TRBJ1-1, is DSGVTQTPKHLITATGQRVTLRCSPRSGDLSVYWYQQSLDQGLQFLIQYYNGEERAKGNILERFSAQQFPDLHSELNLSSLELGDSALYFCASSPMNTKAFFGQGTRLTVV.

This clonotype came up many times. The chain joins TRBV15 to TRBJ1-6; perhaps TRBD1 as D (5 bases). Germline CDR1 reads LNHNV; CDR2 reads YYDKDF (reference sequence). The CDR3 has 16 residues. The V end was cut by 1 base, the J end by 3 bases, with 10 bases between. The CDR3 loop is CATSRVAGSYNSPLHF. DNA of the CDR3: TGTGCCACCAGCAGAGTGGCAGGGAGCTATAATTCACCCCTCCACTTT.

There are many counts of this clonotype. A much bigger clone sits one base away, suggesting this may be a read error. CDR3 coding DNA: TGTGCCAGCAGGGGACAGAGGAACACTGAAGCTTTCTTT. Its protein product is CASRGQRNTEAFF. V and J are TRBV6-1 and TRBJ1-1; 7 bases map to TRBD1. The CDR3 loop spans 13 amino acids. V was pared by 6 bases and J by 1 base, with 2 bases of the junction left unmatched. Per the germline V gene, CDR1 is MNHNS and CDR2 is SASEGT.

This clonotype has ten or more counts. This sequence joins TRBV28 and TRBJ2-7; either TRBD1 or TRBD2 may fit D (5 bases each). Trimming removed 8 bases from V and 7 bases from J, with 21 bases in between. The CDR3 has 14 residues. Germline-derived CDR1 and CDR2 are MDHEN and SYDVKM. CDR3 in amino acids: CASGPDIRPGEQYF. The CDR3 DNA sequence: TGTGCCAGCGGCCCGGACATCAGGCCGGGGGAGCAGTACTTC.